A selection of T cell receptor beta chains follows, all from one sample in a study of CD8 T cells in ankylosing spondylitis. Each CDR3 protein gets one entry after TCRdb re-called the 5' RACE reads with MiXCR. The sample consists of approximately 440,000 distinct CDR3 sequences, approximately 17% of them appearing once. The sample comprised blood, either unsorted or a sorted T cell fraction (not recorded which). Receptors originate from a male donor with ankylosing spondylitis. Each CDR3 is given with its conserved first and last residue. A D gene is named only where the DNA matches it firmly. Clone size, where shown, is once, few, many, or a class for clones that have expanded.

v_gene	abundance	j_gene	d_gene	CDR3nt	CDR3aa
TRBV5-1	few	TRBJ2-5	-	TGCGCCAGCAGCTTGGTAGTGCAGGGAGGAATTGAGACCCAGTACTTC	CASSLVVQGGIETQYF
TRBV12-3/TRBV12-4	-	TRBJ1-1	-	TGTGCCAGCAGGTGGACGGATGAAGCTTTCTTT	CASRWTDEAFF
TRBV7-9	-	TRBJ2-1	TRBD2	TGTGCCAGCAGCTTCCCTAGCGGGACTAACAATGAGCAGTTCTTC	CASSFPSGTNNEQFF
TRBV18	few	TRBJ2-1	TRBD1	TGTGCCAGCTCACCATTCAGGGGGCGCGTAAATGAGCAGTTCTTC	CASSPFRGRVNEQFF
TRBV6-6	few	TRBJ2-4	-	TGTGCCAGCAGCCCCTTACTGGGGGGCATTCAGTACTTC	CASSPLLGGIQYF
TRBV5-1	few	TRBJ2-7	TRBD1	TGCGCCAGCAGTTCGGGGACAGGGGGACGCGAGCAGTACTTC	CASSSGTGGREQYF
TRBV20-1	-	TRBJ1-1	TRBD1	TGCAGTGCAGGACAGGAGAACACTGAAGCTTTCTTT	CSAGQENTEAFF
TRBV7-9	-	TRBJ2-7	-	TGTGCCAGCAGCGTCCGGGACAACCGCTACGAGCAGTACTTC	CASSVRDNRYEQYF
TRBV5-1	many	TRBJ2-1	TRBD2	TGCGCCAGCAGCCCTCCGGGAGGGTTCGGTAATGAGCAGTTCTTC	CASSPPGGFGNEQFF
TRBV5-5	few	TRBJ1-5	-	TGTGCCAGCAGCATCCACCGCAATCAGCCCCAGCATTTT	CASSIHRNQPQHF
TRBV6-1	few	TRBJ2-2	-	TGTGCCAGCAGTGAAGCGCGGTCCGGGGAGCTGTTTTTT	CASSEARSGELFF
TRBV20-1	-	TRBJ2-1	TRBD2	TGCAGTGCAGGGGGTAGCGGGGGGGCTGGTGAGCAGTTCTTC	CSAGGSGGAGEQFF
TRBV2	many	TRBJ2-1	TRBD1	TGTGCCAGCAGTGAGACAGGGATGATTGCCGATGAGCAGTTCTTC	CASSETGMIADEQFF
TRBV6-2/TRBV6-3	few	TRBJ2-4	-	TGTGCCAGCAGAGTTCCAGGGAAAAACATTCAGTACTTC	CASRVPGKNIQYF
TRBV4-1	-	TRBJ2-1	TRBD2	TGCGCCAGCAGCCAAGTGATAGCGGGGGGGTACAATGAGCAGTTCTTC	CASSQVIAGGYNEQFF
TRBV9	few	TRBJ2-2	-	TGTGCCAGCAGCGCCCCCCTACGCTTCGGGGAGCTGTTTTTT	CASSAPLRFGELFF
TRBV30	few	TRBJ2-1	-	TGTGCCTGGAGAGGGAACAGCTACTCGAACAATGAGCAGTTCTTC	CAWRGNSYSNNEQFF
TRBV12-3/TRBV12-4	many	TRBJ1-5	-	TGTGCCAGCAGTTTACGGACGGATGGGCCCCAGCATTTT	CASSLRTDGPQHF
TRBV27	-	TRBJ2-1	-	TGTGCCAGCAGATTACGGGGGGCGCTGGGGAATGAGCAGTTCTTC	CASRLRGALGNEQFF
TRBV29-1	few	TRBJ1-2	-	TGCAGCGTTGAACAAGGGGTTAACTATGGCTACACCTTC	CSVEQGVNYGYTF
TRBV5-5	-	TRBJ1-5	TRBD1	TGTGCCAGCAGCTTGCACGGGACAGGGAACAATCAGCCCCAGCATTTT	CASSLHGTGNNQPQHF
TRBV7-9	-	TRBJ2-7	TRBD1	TGTGCCAGCAGCTTAACGGGACAGTCATCTGCCTACGAGCAGTACTTC	CASSLTGQSSAYEQYF
TRBV12-3/TRBV12-4	many	TRBJ2-2	-	TGTGCCAGCAGTCCCGGCGGGGCCCGTACCGGGGAGCTGTTTTTT	CASSPGGARTGELFF
TRBV5-1	-	TRBJ2-3	-	TGCGCCAGCAGCTTTCCAATCACTACCGGCACAGATACGCAGTATTTT	CASSFPITTGTDTQYF
TRBV20-1	-	TRBJ1-4	TRBD1	TGCAGTGCTAGACCTACGGGACAGTTGGATCGGGGAAAACTGTTTTTT	CSARPTGQLDRGKLFF
TRBV7-6	few	TRBJ2-3	TRBD1	TGTGCCAGCAGCACGCCGGGACAGGGATCAGATACGCAGTATTTT	CASSTPGQGSDTQYF
TRBV27	-	TRBJ1-2	TRBD1	TGTGCCAGCAGTTTATCCGGGACAGGGGGTGGCTACACCTTC	CASSLSGTGGGYTF
TRBV29-1	many	TRBJ2-3	-	TGCAGCGCCTGGTGGGCCACCACAGATACGCAGTATTTT	CSAWWATTDTQYF
TRBV3-1	-	TRBJ1-6	-	TGTGCCAGCAGCCGTGGTCCGGGAATTATCCTTGACTCCTATAATTCACCCCTCCACTTT	CASSRGPGIILDSYNSPLHF
TRBV7-9	few	TRBJ2-6	TRBD2	TGTGCCAGCGGACCCGGGACTACCTCTGGGGCCAACGTCCTGACTTTC	CASGPGTTSGANVLTF
TRBV12-3/TRBV12-4	-	TRBJ2-5	-	TGTGCCAGCAGCCGAGGACTTGGGCGGCCGGAGACCCAGTACTTC	CASSRGLGRPETQYF
TRBV12-3/TRBV12-4	-	TRBJ1-2	-	TGTGCCAGCAGTGAAGAGGGGGGTAACTATGGCTACACCTTC	CASSEEGGNYGYTF
TRBV4-1	many	TRBJ1-5	-	TGCGCCAGCAGCCAAGAGAGGTCTGGGCAGCCCCAGCATTTT	CASSQERSGQPQHF
TRBV5-5	-	TRBJ2-7	-	TGTGCCAGCAGCTTGCAGGATTCCTACGAGCAGTACTTC	CASSLQDSYEQYF
TRBV15	-	TRBJ1-1	TRBD1	TGTGCCACCAGCAGAGAAAGGACAGGGCACACTGAAGCTTTCTTT	CATSRERTGHTEAFF
TRBV6-1	few	TRBJ1-3	-	TGTGCCAGCAGCAAAAAGGGGCACTCTGGAAACACCATATATTTT	CASSKKGHSGNTIYF
TRBV3-1	few	TRBJ2-5	-	TGTGCCAGCAGCTACGGGACTGAGGAGACCCAGTACTTC	CASSYGTEETQYF
TRBV7-2	many	TRBJ1-2	-	TGTGCCAGCAGCTTAAGTAGGGAGGGCTATGGCTACACCTTC	CASSLSREGYGYTF
TRBV5-1	-	TRBJ1-2	TRBD1	TGCGCCAGCAGCCCTGAGGGACAGGGGAGAGGCTACACCTTC	CASSPEGQGRGYTF
TRBV21-1	-	TRBJ2-1	-	TGTGCCAGGGGCAATGAGCAGTTCTTC	CARGNEQFF
TRBV6-1	few	TRBJ2-3	-	TGTGCCAGCAGTGTTCGGGTAGCAGTAGCGGATACGCAGTATTTT	CASSVRVAVADTQYF
TRBV20-1	-	TRBJ2-7	-	TGCAGTGGGGACATCGCGGGAAACGAGCAGTACTTC	CSGDIAGNEQYF
TRBV7-2	-	TRBJ2-7	-	TGTGCCAGCAGCTTAAACCAGGGGCAAATATACGAGCAGTACTTC	CASSLNQGQIYEQYF